A single T cell receptor (beta chain) is shown here with its context. The antigen remains undetermined. These data originate in a study of cytotoxic CD8 clonotypes in ibrutinib-treated CLL. The overall study: After median roughly 68 months, approximately 14 stayed in remission, some 12 progressed; responses roughly 25 partial, 2 complete.

The table came from immunoSEQ multiplex PCR; TCRdb's copy has only in-frame clones and leaves some out. The data show nearly 300,000 clones, with roughly three quarters seen just once and about 5% held by the top ten. Broader study findings: Clonality increased at ibrutinib response, then returned toward baseline at progression.

This TCR derives from a human donor with chronic lymphocytic leukemia. This specimen was PBMCs, taken at disease progression, from a patient treated with ibrutinib.

CDR3: CASSLTSGTVGEKLFF. In nucleotides, the CDR3 is TGTGCCAGCAGCTTAACTTCCGGGACTGTCGGTGAAAAACTGTTTTTT. The chain has TRBV7-2 and TRBJ1-4; D may be TRBD1 (5 bases). Germline assignment: CDR1 SGHTA and CDR2 FQGNSA. The CDR3 runs 16 residues. Trimming took off 2 bases at V and 7 bases at J, with 17 bases between the two ends.